The clone carrying this T cell receptor (beta chain) was detected many times. The antigen remains unidentified. For TCRbeta, the library was prepared with unique molecular identifiers. TCRdb reprocessed the PCR reads via MiXCR and lists one record per CDR3 protein. There are about 580,000 distinct CDR3 sequences in the sample; about 21% occur only once, and approximately 14% lies in the top ten. This record belongs to a study of T-cell reconstitution after alpha-beta-depleted transplantation in children. Overall study results and limits: As was reported, about two months after transplant, alpha-beta T cells came from several hundred expanded graft clones. Newly made T cells mostly supplied T-cell counts and diversity one year after transplant.

Germline V gene sequence: CDR1 MNHEY, CDR2 SMNVEV (reference sequence). The CDR3 sequence is 16 residues long. With 5 bases clipped from V and 1 base from J, the junction kept 7 bases outside the gene matches. The rearrangement links TRBV27 to TRBJ2-2, with 7 bases fitting TRBD1. This sequence originates from a boy under two years old who had a stem cell transplant for acute myeloid leukemia, so the T cells may come from the graft donor. The input for sequencing was PBMCs, mostly from graft donor cells, taken 360 days after TCRalphabeta/CD19-depleted stem cell transplant. DNA for the CDR3: TGTGCCAGCAGTCGCATACAGGGGAGGAACACCGGGGAGCTGTTTTTT. Its translation: CASSRIQGRNTGELFF.